These 19 T cell receptor beta chains share one sample of origin, sequenced in a study of cytomegalovirus exposure and HLA in healthy donors. Primers: 60 Vbeta forward and 13 Jbeta reverse. Method: immunoSEQ multiplex PCR; TCRdb's copy keeps in-frame clones and lacks some. The repertoire includes over 150,000 clones, more than 70% of them detected once, and about 0.39% sits in the top ten. What was sequenced was PBMCs. The receptors were gathered from a boy under 10 years old in good health and CMV-seronegative.

The chain employs TRBV4-2 and TRBJ2-6; D call uncertain. The CDR3 contains 16 residues. Germline CDR1 reads LGHNA; CDR2 reads YNFKEQ. The ends were cut back, 1 base at V and 0 bases at J, with 7 bases in the middle. CDR3 protein: CASSQVPISGANVLTF. CDR3 DNA sequence: TGTGCCAGCAGCCAAGTTCCCATCTCTGGGGCCAACGTCCTGACTTTC.

The rearrangement links TRBV5-5 to TRBJ1-5, with TRBD1 matching over 10 bases. Losses at the gene ends were 4 bases for V and 7 bases for J; bases not matched to a gene: 8. The CDR3 length is 15 residues. Germline V gives CDR1 SGHKS, CDR2 YYEKEE (reference sequence). The CDR3 coding sequence is TGTGCCAGCAGCCCCGACAGGGGGCTCGGACAGCCCCAGCATTTT. The encoded protein is CASSPDRGLGQPQHF.

This chain joins TRBV6-6 and TRBJ2-7; tentatively, D is TRBD2 (5 bases). This CDR3 contains 11 residues. V was clipped by 4 bases and J by 7 bases, with 8 bases between them. Germline CDR1 and CDR2: MNHNY and SVGAGI (reference sequence). The CDR3 spells CASSSTREQYF. In DNA, the CDR3 is TGTGCCAGCAGTTCCACTAGGGAGCAGTACTTC.

This sequence joins TRBV5-1 and TRBJ2-1; D ambiguous. Germline lookup yields CDR1 SGHRS and CDR2 YFSETQ. The CDR3 consists of 15 residues. The V end lost 0 bases, the J end lost 4 bases, and 11 bases lay between the germline ends. The chain's CDR3 is CASSLAVTAYNEQFF. The CDR3 DNA is TGCGCCAGCAGCTTGGCCGTGACTGCATACAATGAGCAGTTCTTC.

This clone appeared a few times. The rearrangement uses TRBV11-2 and TRBJ2-5; D might be TRBD1 (5 bases). The CDR3 spans 13 residues. Trimming left V 11 bases short and J 2 bases short, with 15 bases between. The germline CDR1 and CDR2 sequences are SGHAT and FQNNGV. This chain's CDR3 is CASQFSGQETQYF. The CDR3 nucleotides are TGTGCCTCCCAATTCTCAGGGCAAGAGACCCAGTACTTC.

The chain recombines TRBV30 with TRBJ2-1; 9 nucleotides agree with TRBD2. The germline V gene has CDR1 GTSNPN and CDR2 SVGIG (reference sequence). The length of the CDR3 is 16 residues. After removal of 5 bases from V and 7 bases from J, the junction contained 15 bases not matched to a gene. The CDR3 reads CAWGLVAGVVGNEQFF. CDR3 sequence (DNA): TGTGCCTGGGGCCTCGTAGCGGGAGTGGTAGGGAATGAGCAGTTCTTC. Full variable domain (remainder filled in from reference TRBV30 and TRBJ2-1): SQTIHQWPATLVQPVGSPLSLECTVEGTSNPNLYWYRQAAGRGLQLLFYSVGIGQISSEVPQNLSASRPQDRQFILSSKKLLLSDSGFYLCAWGLVAGVVGNEQFFGPGTRLTVL.

The J gene is TRBJ2-3, the V gene TRBV29-1; 7 nucleotides agree with TRBD2. After removal of 4 bases from V and 1 base from J, the junction contained 2 bases not matched to a gene. CDR3 length: 13 residues. Germline CDR1 is SQVTM and CDR2 is ANQGSEA. This CDR3 reads CSVGLAGTDTQYF. CDR3 coding DNA: TGCAGCGTTGGACTAGCTGGCACAGATACGCAGTATTTT.

The chain has TRBV6-5 and TRBJ2-7; a possible D gene is TRBD1 (6 bases). Trimming shortened V by 2 bases and J by 6 bases, and 20 bases separated the two germline ends. The germline gives CDR1 MNHEY, CDR2 SVGAGI. This CDR3 region has 16 residues. The CDR3 spells CASSYPPTAGAGEQYF. The CDR3 coding sequence is TGTGCCAGCAGTTACCCACCGACGGCAGGGGCAGGCGAGCAGTACTTC.

The chain joins TRBV1 to TRBJ2-1; TRBD2 is the table's D call, not checked against the DNA. TRBV1 is flagged as a pseudogene. This CDR3 has 17 residues. CDR3 amino acids: CTSSQVPGLAGRHEQFF. The CDR3 DNA sequence: TGCACCAGCAGCCAAGTTCCGGGACTAGCGGGACGGCATGAGCAGTTCTTC.

The DNA of the CDR3 is TGTGCCAGTAGTCCCCGAGATGGGCCCCAGCATTTT. Protein: CASSPRDGPQHF. This chain connects TRBV19 to TRBJ1-5; D uncertain. V shed 5 bases and J shed 9 bases, with 11 bases lying between them. The CDR3 totals 12 residues. CDR1 and CDR2 (germline): LNHDA, SQIVND (reference sequence).

The chain uses TRBV4-1 and TRBJ2-2, with D possibly TRBD2 on 5 matching bases. This CDR3 is 19 amino acids long. Per germline, CDR1 MGHRA and CDR2 YSYEKL. V lost 0 bases and J lost 0, with 17 bases in between. CDR3: CASSQDRLRSSANTGELFF. For the CDR3, the DNA is TGCGCCAGCAGCCAAGATCGGCTTCGAAGTAGCGCGAACACCGGGGAGCTGTTTTTT.

This rearrangement joins TRBV5-6 to TRBJ1-1; D remains unclear. CDR1 is SGHDT and CDR2 is YYEEEE in the germline V gene. CDR3 length: 14 amino acids. V lost 0 bases and J lost 0, with 6 bases in between. DNA for the CDR3: TGTGCCAGCAGCTTGGGACATTTGAACACTGAAGCTTTCTTT. This translates into CASSLGHLNTEAFF.

The CDR3 sequence is CASSPSGNPKTEAFF. In nucleotides, the CDR3 is TGTGCCAGCTCACCATCGGGAAACCCGAAAACTGAAGCTTTCTTT. The chain recombines TRBV18 with TRBJ1-1; D is uncertain. V was clipped by 2 bases and J by 5 bases, with 15 bases between them. Germline assignment: CDR1 KGHSH and CDR2 LQKENI. CDR3 length: 15 residues.

The chain has TRBV6-1 and TRBJ2-3; 7 bases fit TRBD1. This CDR3 comprises 15 residues. In germline, CDR1 is MNHNS, CDR2 SASEGT. The trim removed 8 bases at V and 6 bases at J, leaving 14 bases unmatched. DNA of the CDR3: TGTGCCAGCTTAAGCCAGGGGGACCCTTTGGATACGCAGTATTTT. It encodes CASLSQGDPLDTQYF.

The CDR3, as DNA: TGCGCCAGCAGCTCGAGTACGGGACAGATGAACACTGAAGCTTTCTTT. It yields the protein CASSSSTGQMNTEAFF. The rearrangement links TRBV5-1 to TRBJ1-1; 7 bases match TRBD1. The CDR3 contains 16 residues. Germline V gene data show CDR1 as SGHRS and CDR2 as YFSETQ. Trimming cost V 3 bases and J 0 bases; bases outside gene matches: 8.

The chain is built from TRBV4-2 and TRBJ2-2; TRBD2 matches 12 bases. Germline V CDR1 and CDR2: LGHNA, YNFKEQ. The V and J ends lost 1 base and 4 bases, in that order; junction bases with no gene match: 7. This CDR3 has 18 residues. CDR3 nucleotides: TGTGCCAGCAGCCAAGGACTAGCGGGAGCTCTGGGCACCGGGGAGCTGTTTTTT. Amino acids: CASSQGLAGALGTGELFF.

The gene calls are TRBV27 and TRBJ2-7; 9 bases line up with TRBD2. From germline, CDR1 is MNHEY and CDR2 SMNVEV (reference sequence). The CDR3 runs 15 residues. After removal of 0 bases from V and 4 bases from J, the junction contained 4 bases not matched to a gene. The CDR3 nucleotides are TGTGCCAGCAGTTTATCGGCTAGCGGGACGTACGAGCAGTACTTC. It is translated as CASSLSASGTYEQYF.

This clone has only a few counts. The chain is built from TRBV7-9 and TRBJ2-1; 8 positions match TRBD2. The CDR3 spans 16 residues. After removal of 2 bases from V and 0 bases from J, the junction contained 3 bases not matched to a gene. Germline loops: CDR1 SEHNR, CDR2 FQNEAQ (reference sequence). The CDR3 sequence is CASSLPSGSSYNEQFF. The CDR3, as DNA: TGTGCCAGCAGCTTACCGAGCGGGAGCTCCTACAATGAGCAGTTCTTC. The full variable domain, with the rest looked up from reference TRBV7-9 and TRBJ2-1, is DTGVSQNPRHKITKRGQNVTFRCDPISEHNRLYWYRQTLGQGPEFLTYFQNEAQLEKSRLLSDRFSAERPKGSFSTLEIQRTEQGDSAMYLCASSLPSGSSYNEQFFGPGTRLTVL.

The rearrangement links TRBV14 to TRBJ1-2; possibly TRBD1 for D (6 bases). The CDR3 length is 15 residues. From germline, CDR1 is SGHDN and CDR2 FVKESK. The V gene lost 0 bases and the J gene lost 6 bases, with 14 bases spanning the gap. CDR3: CASSQDSVGGHGYTF. In DNA, the CDR3 is TGTGCCAGCAGCCAAGATTCGGTCGGGGGGCATGGCTACACCTTC.